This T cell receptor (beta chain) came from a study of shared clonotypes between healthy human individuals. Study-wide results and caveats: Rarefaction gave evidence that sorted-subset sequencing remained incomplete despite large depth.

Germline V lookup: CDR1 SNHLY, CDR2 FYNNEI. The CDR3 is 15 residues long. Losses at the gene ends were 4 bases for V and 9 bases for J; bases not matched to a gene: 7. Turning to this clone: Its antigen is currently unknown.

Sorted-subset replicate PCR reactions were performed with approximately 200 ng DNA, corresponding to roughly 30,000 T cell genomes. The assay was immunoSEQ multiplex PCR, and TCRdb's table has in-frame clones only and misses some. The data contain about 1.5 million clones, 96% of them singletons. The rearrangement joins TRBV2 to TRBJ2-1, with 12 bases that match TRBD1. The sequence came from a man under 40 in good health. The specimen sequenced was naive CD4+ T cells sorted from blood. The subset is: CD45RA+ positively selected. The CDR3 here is CASSGGQGALSEQFF. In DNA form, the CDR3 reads TGTGCCAGCAGTGGGGGACAGGGGGCCTTGAGTGAGCAGTTCTTC.